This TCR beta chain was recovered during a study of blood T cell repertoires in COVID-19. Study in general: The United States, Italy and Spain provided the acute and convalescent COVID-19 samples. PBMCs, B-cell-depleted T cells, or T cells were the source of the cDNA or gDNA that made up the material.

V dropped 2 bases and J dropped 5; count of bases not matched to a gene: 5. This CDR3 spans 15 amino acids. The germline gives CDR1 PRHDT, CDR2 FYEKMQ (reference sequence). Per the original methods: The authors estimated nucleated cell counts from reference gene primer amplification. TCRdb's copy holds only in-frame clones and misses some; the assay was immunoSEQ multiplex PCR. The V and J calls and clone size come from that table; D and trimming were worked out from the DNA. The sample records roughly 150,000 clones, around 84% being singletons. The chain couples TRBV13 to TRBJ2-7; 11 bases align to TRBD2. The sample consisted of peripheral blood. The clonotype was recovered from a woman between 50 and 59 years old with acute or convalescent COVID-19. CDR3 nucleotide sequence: TGTGCCAGCAGCTTATATAGCGGGAGGGCCAACGAGCAGTACTTC. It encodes CASSLYSGRANEQYF.